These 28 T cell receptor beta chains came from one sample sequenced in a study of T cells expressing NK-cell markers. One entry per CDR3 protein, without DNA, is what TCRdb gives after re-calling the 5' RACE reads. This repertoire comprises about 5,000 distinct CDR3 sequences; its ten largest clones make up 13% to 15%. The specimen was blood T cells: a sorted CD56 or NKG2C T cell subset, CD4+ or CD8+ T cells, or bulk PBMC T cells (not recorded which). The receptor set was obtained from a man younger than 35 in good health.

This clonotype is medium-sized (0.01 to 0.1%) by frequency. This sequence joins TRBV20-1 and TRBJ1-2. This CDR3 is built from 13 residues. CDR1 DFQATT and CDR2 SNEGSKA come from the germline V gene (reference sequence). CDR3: CSARDGPFYGYTF.

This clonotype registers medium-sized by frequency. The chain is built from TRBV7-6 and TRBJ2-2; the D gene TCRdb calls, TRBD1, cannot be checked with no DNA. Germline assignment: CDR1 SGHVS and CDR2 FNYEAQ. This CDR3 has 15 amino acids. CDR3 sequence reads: CASSPIKQGAGELFF.

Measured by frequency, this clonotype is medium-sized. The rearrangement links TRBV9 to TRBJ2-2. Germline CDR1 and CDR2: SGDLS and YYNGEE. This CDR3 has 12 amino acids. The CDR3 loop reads CASSVVDGELFF.

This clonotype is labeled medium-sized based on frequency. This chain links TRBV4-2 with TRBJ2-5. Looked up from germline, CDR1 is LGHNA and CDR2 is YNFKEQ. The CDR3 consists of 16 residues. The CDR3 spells CASSQDGTRAEETQYF.

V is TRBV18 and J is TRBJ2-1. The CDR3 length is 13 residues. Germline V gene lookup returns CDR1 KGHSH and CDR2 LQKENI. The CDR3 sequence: CASSPVGYNEQFF.

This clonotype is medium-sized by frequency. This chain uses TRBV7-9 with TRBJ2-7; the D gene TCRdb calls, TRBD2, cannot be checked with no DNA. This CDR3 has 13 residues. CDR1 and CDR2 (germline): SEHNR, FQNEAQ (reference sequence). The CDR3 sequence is CASSFGGVYEQYF.

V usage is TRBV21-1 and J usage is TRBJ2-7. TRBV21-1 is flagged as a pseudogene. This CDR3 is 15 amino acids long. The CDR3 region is CASSVNRRGIYEQYF.

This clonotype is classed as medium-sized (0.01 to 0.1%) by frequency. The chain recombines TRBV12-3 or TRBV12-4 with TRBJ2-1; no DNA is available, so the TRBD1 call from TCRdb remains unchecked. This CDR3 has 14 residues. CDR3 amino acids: CASSWDASFNEQFF.

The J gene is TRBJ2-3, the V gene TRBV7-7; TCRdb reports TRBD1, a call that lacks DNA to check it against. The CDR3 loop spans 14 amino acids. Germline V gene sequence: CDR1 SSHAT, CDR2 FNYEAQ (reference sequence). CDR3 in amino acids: CASSPEAATDTQYF.

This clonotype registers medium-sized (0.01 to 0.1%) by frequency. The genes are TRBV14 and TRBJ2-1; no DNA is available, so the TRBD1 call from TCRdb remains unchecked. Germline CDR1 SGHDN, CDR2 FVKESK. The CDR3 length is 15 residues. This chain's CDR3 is CASSPRVRGNNEQFF. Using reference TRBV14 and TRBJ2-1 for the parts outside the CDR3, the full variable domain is EAGVTQFPSHSVIEKGQTVTLRCDPISGHDNLYWYRRVMGKEIKFLLHFVKESKQDESGMPNNRFLAERTGGTYSTLKVQPAELEDSGVYFCASSPRVRGNNEQFFGPGTRLTVL.

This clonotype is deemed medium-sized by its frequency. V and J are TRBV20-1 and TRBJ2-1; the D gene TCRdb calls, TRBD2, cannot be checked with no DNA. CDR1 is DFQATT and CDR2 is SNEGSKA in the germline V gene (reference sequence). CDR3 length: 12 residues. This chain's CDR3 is CSAMASGFEQFF.

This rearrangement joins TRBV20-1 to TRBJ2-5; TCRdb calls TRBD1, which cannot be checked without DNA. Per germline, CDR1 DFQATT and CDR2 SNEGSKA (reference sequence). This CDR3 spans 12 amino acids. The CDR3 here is CSASGQGGIQYF.

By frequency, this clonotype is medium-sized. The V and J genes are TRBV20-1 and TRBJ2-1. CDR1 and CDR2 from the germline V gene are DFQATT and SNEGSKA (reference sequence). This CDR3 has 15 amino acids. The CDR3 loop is CSARGTRDYFNEQFF.

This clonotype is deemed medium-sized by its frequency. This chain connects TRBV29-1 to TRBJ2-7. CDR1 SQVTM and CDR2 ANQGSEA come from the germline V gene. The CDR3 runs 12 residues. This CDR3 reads CSVHDGPYEQYF.

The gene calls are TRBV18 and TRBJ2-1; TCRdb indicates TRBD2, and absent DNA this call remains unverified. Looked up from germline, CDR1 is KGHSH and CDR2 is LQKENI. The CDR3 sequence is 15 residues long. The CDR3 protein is CASSSSGPKQNEQFF.

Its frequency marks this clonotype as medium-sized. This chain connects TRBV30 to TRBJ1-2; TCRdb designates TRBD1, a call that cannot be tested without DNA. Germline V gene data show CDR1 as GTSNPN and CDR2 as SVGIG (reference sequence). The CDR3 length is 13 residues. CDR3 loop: CAWPPGQGYGYTF.

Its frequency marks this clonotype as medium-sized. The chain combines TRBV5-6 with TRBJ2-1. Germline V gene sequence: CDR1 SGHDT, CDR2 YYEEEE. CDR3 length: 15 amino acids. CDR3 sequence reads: CASSLGRGIYNEQFF.

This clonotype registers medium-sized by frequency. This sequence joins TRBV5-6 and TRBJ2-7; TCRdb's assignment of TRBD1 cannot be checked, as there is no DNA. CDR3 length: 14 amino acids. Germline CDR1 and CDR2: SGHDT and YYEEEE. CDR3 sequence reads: CASSLPTESYEQYF.

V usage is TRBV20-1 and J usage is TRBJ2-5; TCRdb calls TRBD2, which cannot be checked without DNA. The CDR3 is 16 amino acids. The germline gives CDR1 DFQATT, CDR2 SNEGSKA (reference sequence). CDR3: CSAGRTSGRSRETQYF.

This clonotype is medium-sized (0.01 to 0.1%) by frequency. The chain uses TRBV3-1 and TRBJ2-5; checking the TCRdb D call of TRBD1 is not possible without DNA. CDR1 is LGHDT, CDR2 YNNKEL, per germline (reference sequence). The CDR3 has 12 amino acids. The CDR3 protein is CASSLGPETQYF.

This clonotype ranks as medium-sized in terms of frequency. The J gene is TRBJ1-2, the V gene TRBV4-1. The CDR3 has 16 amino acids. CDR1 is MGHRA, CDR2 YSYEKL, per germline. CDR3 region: CASSHKTGGENYGYTF.

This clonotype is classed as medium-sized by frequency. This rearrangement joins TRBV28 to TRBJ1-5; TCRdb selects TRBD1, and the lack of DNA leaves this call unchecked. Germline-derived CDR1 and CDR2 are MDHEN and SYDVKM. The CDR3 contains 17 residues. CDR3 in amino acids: CASSPQIGQGGNQPQHF.

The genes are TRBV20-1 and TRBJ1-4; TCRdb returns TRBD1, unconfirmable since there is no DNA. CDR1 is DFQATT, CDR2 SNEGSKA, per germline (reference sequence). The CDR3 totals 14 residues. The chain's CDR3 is CSARAGAVNEKLFF.

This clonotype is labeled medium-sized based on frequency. CDR3 in amino acids: CASSLQGQRFPYEQYF. This chain links TRBV6-5 with TRBJ2-7; the D call of TRBD1 rests on TCRdb alone, since no DNA is present to check it. The germline CDR1 and CDR2 sequences are MNHEY and SVGAGI. This CDR3 spans 16 amino acids.

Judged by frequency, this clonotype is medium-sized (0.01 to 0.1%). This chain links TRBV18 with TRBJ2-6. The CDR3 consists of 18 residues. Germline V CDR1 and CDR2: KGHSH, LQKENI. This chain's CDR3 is CASSRLPRLSSGANVLTF. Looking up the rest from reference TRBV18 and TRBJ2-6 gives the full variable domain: NAGVMQNPRHLVRRRGQEARLRCSPMKGHSHVYWYRQLPEEGLKFMVYLQKENIIDESGMPKERFSAEFPKEGPSILRIQQVVRGDSAAYFCASSRLPRLSSGANVLTFGAGSRLTVL.

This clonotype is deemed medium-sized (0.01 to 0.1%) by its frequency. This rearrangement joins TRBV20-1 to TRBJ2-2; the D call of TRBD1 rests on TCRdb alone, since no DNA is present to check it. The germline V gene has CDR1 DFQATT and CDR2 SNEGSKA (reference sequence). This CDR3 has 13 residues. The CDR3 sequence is CSARRQGPGELFF.

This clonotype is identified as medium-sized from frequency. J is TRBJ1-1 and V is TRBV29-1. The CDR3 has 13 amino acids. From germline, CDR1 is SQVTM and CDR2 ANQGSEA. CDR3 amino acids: CSVEWGSFTEAFF.

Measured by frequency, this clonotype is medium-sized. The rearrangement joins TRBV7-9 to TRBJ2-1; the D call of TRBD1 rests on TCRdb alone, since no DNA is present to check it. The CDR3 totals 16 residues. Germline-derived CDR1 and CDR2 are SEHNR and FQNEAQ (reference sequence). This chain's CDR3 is CASSTQGRGSYNEQFF.